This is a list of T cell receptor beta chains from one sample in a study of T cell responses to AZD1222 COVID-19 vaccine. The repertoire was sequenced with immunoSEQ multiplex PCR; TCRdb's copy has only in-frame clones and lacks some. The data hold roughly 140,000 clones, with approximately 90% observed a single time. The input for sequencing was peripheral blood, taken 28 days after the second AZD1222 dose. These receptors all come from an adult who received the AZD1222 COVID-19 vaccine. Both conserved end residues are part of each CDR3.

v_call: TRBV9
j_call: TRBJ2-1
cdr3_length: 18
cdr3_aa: CASSGPAWLAGGGGEQFF

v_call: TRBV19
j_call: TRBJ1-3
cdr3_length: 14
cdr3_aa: CASSLEGSGNTIYF

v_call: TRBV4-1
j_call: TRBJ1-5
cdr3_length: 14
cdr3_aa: CASSQEGTNQPQHF

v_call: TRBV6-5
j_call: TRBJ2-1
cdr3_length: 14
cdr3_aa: CATRGGSTYNEQFF

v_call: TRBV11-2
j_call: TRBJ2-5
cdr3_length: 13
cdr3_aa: CASSLGFRETQYF

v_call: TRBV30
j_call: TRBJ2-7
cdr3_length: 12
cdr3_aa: CAWTVSSYEQYF

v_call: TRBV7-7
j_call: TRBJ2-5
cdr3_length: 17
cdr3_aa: CASSLGLAGGNQETQYF

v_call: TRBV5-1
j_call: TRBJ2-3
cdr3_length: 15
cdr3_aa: CASSLVGRTTDTQYF

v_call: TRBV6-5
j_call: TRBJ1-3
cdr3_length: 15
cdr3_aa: CASSYAGTSGNTIYF

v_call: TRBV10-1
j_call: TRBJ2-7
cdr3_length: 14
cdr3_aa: CASKKQGGLYEQYF

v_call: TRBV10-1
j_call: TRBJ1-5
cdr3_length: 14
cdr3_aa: CASSGGTGNQPQHF

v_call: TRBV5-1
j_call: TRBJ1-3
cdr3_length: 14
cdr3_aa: CASSWDRAGNTIYF

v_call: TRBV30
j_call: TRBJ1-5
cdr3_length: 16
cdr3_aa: CAWSLPGGQLDQPQHF

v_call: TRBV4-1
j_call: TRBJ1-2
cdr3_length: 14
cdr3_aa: CASSQESPNYGYTF

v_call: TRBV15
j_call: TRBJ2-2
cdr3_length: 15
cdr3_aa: CATTPRGDLTGELFF

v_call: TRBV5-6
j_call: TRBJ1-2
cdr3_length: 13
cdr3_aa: CASSRDRYYGYTF

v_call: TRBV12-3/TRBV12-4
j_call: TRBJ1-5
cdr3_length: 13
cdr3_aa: CASRADGDQPQHF

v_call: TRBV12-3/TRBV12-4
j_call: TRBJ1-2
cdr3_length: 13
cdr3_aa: CASSFSRNYGYTF

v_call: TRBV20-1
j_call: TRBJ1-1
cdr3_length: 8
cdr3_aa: CKLTEAFF

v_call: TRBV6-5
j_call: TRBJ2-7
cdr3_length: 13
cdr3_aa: CASSRGQLYEQYF

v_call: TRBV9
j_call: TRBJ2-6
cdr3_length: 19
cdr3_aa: CASSSSRAPLSSGANVLTF

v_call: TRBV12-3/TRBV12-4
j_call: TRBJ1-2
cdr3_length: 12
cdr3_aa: CASRHKNAGYTF

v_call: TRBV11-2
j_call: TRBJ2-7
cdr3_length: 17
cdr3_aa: CASSLLTGTSGSYEQYF

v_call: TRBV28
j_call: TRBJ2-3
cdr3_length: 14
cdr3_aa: CASSGGIRTDTQYF

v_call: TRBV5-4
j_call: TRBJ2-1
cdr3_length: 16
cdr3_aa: CASSLEGLAGGREQFF

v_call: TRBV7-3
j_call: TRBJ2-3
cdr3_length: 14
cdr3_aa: CASSRQPTGDTQYF

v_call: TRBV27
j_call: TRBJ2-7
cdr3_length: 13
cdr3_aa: CASSSHSSYEQYF

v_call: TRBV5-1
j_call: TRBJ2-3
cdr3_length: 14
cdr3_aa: CASSQAGGPDTQYF

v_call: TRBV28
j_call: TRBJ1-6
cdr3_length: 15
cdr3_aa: CASSPGDRVHSPLHF

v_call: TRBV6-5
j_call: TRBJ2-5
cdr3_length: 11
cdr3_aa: CATKTQETQYF

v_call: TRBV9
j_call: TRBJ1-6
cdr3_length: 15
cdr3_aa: CASSNDGDRGSPLHF

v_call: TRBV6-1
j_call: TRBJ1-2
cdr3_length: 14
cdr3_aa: CASSENLPSYGYTF

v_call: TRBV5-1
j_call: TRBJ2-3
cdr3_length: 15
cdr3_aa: CASSLVQGGTDTQYF

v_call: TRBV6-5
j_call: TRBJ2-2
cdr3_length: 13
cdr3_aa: CASRERNTGELFF

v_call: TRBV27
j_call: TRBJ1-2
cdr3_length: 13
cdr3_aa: CASGKRGTGGYTF

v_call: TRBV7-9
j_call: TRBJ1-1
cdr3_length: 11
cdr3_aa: CASSWAREAFF

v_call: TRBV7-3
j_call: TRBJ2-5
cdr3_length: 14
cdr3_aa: CASSPRGGLETQYF

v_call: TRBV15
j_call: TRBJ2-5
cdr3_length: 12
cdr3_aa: CATSRQKETQYF

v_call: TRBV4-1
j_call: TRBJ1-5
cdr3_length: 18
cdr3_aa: CASSVASGTGYSNQPQHF

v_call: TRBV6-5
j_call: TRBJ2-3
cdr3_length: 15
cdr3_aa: CASSLSGRSTDTQYF

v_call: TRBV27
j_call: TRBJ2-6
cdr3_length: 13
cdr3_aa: CASWVAGANVLTF

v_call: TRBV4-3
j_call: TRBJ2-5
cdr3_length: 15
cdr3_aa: CASSPGQGRTETQYF